The next 11 T cell receptor beta chains were all read from a single sample in a study of cytomegalovirus exposure and HLA in healthy donors. Both 60 Vbeta primers and 13 Jbeta primers went into the PCR. Generated by immunoSEQ multiplex PCR, the TCRdb table keeps only in-frame clones and is missing some. The data show a few hundred thousand clones, about 80% seen once. Sequencing was done on a sample of PBMCs. Every receptor here comes from a girl aged 10 to 17 in good health and CMV-seronegative.

The table lists this clone with a few counts. This chain links TRBV6-5 with TRBJ1-4; no firm D call. Trimming removed 0 bases from V and 8 bases from J, with 10 bases in between. Germline values: CDR1 MNHEY, CDR2 SVGAGI. The CDR3 is 14 residues long. The CDR3 is CASSYSFPGEKLFF. The DNA of the CDR3 is TGTGCCAGCAGTTACTCGTTTCCGGGAGAAAAACTGTTTTTT.

The chain combines TRBV29-1 with TRBJ2-1, with 8 bases fitting TRBD2. From germline, CDR1 is SQVTM and CDR2 ANQGSEA. V gave up 8 bases and J gave up 2 bases; unmatched junction bases: 2. This CDR3 is 12 amino acids long. CDR3 loop: CSSGGPYNEQFF. CDR3 sequence (DNA): TGCAGCTCGGGGGGGCCCTACAATGAGCAGTTCTTC.

V gene TRBV7-9 combines with J gene TRBJ2-7; 8 bases fit TRBD2. Trimming cost V 2 bases and J 2 bases; bases outside gene matches: 5. Germline V lookup: CDR1 SEHNR, CDR2 FQNEAQ (reference sequence). The length of the CDR3 is 15 residues. Written as DNA, the CDR3 is TGTGCCAGCAGCTTATCTAGCGGGTCCACCTACGAGCAGTACTTC. This sequence encodes CASSLSSGSTYEQYF. The full variable domain, rest sourced from reference TRBV7-9 and TRBJ2-7, is DTGVSQNPRHKITKRGQNVTFRCDPISEHNRLYWYRQTLGQGPEFLTYFQNEAQLEKSRLLSDRFSAERPKGSFSTLEIQRTEQGDSAMYLCASSLSSGSTYEQYFGPGTRLTVT.

This clone occurred once. The chain couples TRBV19 to TRBJ1-1, with 9 nucleotides matching TRBD1. V trimming: 7 bases; J trimming: 1 base; junction bases outside the gene matches: 1. Germline V CDR1 and CDR2: LNHDA, SQIVND (reference sequence). The length of the CDR3 is 13 residues. CDR3 DNA sequence: TGTGCCAGTAAGGGACAGGGGAACACTGAAGCTTTCTTT. It specifies CASKGQGNTEAFF.

V gene TRBV7-2 combines with J gene TRBJ2-3, with 9 bases that match TRBD2. Germline CDR1 SGHTA, CDR2 FQGNSA. The J segment lost 4 bases and the V segment lost 4 bases, leaving 9 bases of the junction unmatched. The length of the CDR3 is 16 residues. The CDR3 sequence: CASSSERGEWADTQYF. The DNA for the CDR3 is TGTGCCAGCAGCTCCGAGCGGGGGGAGTGGGCAGATACGCAGTATTTT.

The chain has TRBV6-1 and TRBJ1-2; no clear D. Germline V lookup: CDR1 MNHNS, CDR2 SASEGT. Trimming removed 3 bases from V and 8 bases from J, with 16 bases in between. The CDR3 consists of 14 residues. The CDR3 DNA reads as TGTGCCAGCAGTGAGTCCTTTCTCCACAGCGGCTACACCTTC. Encoded protein: CASSESFLHSGYTF.

The gene calls are TRBV2 and TRBJ2-7, with 8 bases that match TRBD1. In germline, CDR1 is SNHLY, CDR2 FYNNEI. J lost 5 bases, V lost 8 bases, and 8 bases had no gene match. The CDR3 is made up of 13 amino acids. The DNA for the CDR3 is TGTGCCAGCCACCGGGACAGGTCACACGAGCAGTACTTC. As protein: CASHRDRSHEQYF.

The chain joins TRBV28 to TRBJ1-3, with D perhaps TRBD1 (6 bases). CDR1 and CDR2 (germline): MDHEN, SYDVKM. The CDR3 loop spans 13 amino acids. The ends were cut back, 10 bases at V and 1 base at J, with 11 bases in the middle. This CDR3 is CATTRGSGNTIYF. The CDR3 bases are TGTGCCACGACCAGGGGTTCTGGAAACACCATATATTTT.

This chain links TRBV6-5 with TRBJ2-7; D gene ambiguous. The CDR3 consists of 14 residues. The germline gives CDR1 MNHEY, CDR2 SVGAGI. V lost 0 bases and J lost 10, with 16 bases in between. This CDR3 is CASSYSKGAPFQYF. The CDR3 region has the DNA TGTGCCAGCAGTTACTCTAAAGGAGCGCCCTTCCAGTACTTC.

V and J are TRBV2 and TRBJ2-5; 7 positions agree with TRBD1. The J call is in doubt because the DNA end fits TRBJ2-7 better. The V gene's germline CDR1 is SNHLY and CDR2 FYNNEI. CDR3 length equals 13 residues. The CDR3 region has the DNA TGTGCCAGCAGTGGAACAGGGGCCTACGAGCAGTACTTC. It encodes CASSGTGAYEQYF.

The chain has TRBV7-6 and TRBJ1-4, with a weak D call TRBD1 (5 bases). Trimming took 0 bases from V and 8 from J, leaving 16 bases between them. CDR1 is SGHVS and CDR2 is FNYEAQ in the germline V gene. This CDR3 spans 16 amino acids. CDR3 DNA sequence: TGTGCCAGCAGCTTAGCGGTGACAGTTCCGTTGGAAAAACTGTTTTTT. Amino acid sequence: CASSLAVTVPLEKLFF.